This T cell receptor (beta chain) was recorded in a study of T-cell reconstitution after alpha-beta-depleted transplantation in children. The study, taken as a whole, reports: As was reported, about two months after transplant, alpha-beta T cells came from several hundred expanded graft clones.

Unique molecular identifiers featured in how the TCRbeta library was prepared. TCRdb re-derived calls from the PCR reads in MiXCR, one entry per CDR3 protein. The sample comprises around 190,000 distinct CDR3 sequences, roughly 7% of which are singletons, and 4.5% to 6.5% rests with the top ten. This clonotype was observed a few times. The target antigen is unknown. Trimming pared 5 bases from V and 12 bases from J, leaving 22 bases between. This CDR3 is built from 15 residues. Germline loops: CDR1 SGHTA, CDR2 FQGNSA. The sample consisted of PBMCs, taken before TCRalphabeta/CD19-depleted stem cell transplant. The sequence came from a boy younger than 10 with acute lymphoblastic leukemia, due to receive a stem cell transplant. The J gene is TRBJ1-4, the V gene TRBV7-2, with D possibly matching TRBD1 (5 bases). This CDR3 is CASSPSPDTFVQLFF. DNA for the CDR3: TGTGCCAGCAGCCCCAGTCCGGACACCTTTGTACAACTGTTTTTT.